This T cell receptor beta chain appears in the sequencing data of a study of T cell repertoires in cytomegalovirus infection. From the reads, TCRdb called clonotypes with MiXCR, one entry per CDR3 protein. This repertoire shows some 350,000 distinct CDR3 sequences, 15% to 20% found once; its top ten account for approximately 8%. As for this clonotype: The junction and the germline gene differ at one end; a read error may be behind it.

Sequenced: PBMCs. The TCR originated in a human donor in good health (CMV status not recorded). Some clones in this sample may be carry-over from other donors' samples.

Here the CDR3 reads CASSPRQSYERYF. CDR3 in DNA: TGTGCCAGCAGCCCCAGACAGTCCTACGAGCGGTACTTC. V usage is TRBV11-2 and J usage is TRBJ2-7; possibly TRBD1 for D (5 bases). CDR3 length: 13 residues. Germline V gene sequence: CDR1 SGHAT, CDR2 FQNNGV. Using reference TRBV11-2 and TRBJ2-7 for the parts outside the CDR3, the full variable domain is EAGVAQSPRYKIIEKRQSVAFWCNPISGHATLYWYQQILGQGPKLLIQFQNNGVVDDSQLPKDRFSAERLKGVDSTLKIQPAKLEDSAVYLCASSPRQSYERYFGPGTRLTVT.